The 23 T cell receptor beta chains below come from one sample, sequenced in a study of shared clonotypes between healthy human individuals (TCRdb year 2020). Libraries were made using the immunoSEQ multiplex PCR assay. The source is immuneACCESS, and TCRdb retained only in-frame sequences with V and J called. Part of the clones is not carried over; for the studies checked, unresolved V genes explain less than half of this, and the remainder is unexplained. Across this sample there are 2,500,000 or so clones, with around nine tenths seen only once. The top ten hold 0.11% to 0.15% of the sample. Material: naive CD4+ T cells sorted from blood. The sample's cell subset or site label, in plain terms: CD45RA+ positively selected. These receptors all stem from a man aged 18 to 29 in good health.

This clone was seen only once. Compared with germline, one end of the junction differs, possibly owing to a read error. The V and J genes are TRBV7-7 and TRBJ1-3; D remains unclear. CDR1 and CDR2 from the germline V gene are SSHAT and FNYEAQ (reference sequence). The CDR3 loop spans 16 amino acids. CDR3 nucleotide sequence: TGTGCTAGCAGTCCCGGAATACAGCTAGCTGGAAACACCATATATTTT. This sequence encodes CASSPGIQLAGNTIYF.

In DNA, the CDR3 is TGTGCCAGCAAGAGGGGAACAGGGTACATGAACACTGAAGCTTTCTTT. The encoded protein is CASKRGTGYMNTEAFF. The chain links TRBV27 to TRBJ1-1; weak D call: TRBD1 (6 bases). V dropped 7 bases and J dropped 0 bases, with 18 bases sitting between them. The CDR3 runs to 16 residues. Germline V gives CDR1 MNHEY, CDR2 SMNVEV (reference sequence).

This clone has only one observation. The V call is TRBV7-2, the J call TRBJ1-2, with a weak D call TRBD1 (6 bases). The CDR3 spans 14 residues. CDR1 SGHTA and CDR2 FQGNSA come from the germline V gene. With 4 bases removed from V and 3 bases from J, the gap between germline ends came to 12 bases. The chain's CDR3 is CASSSFRGDYGYTF. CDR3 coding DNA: TGTGCCAGCAGCTCATTCAGGGGAGACTATGGCTACACCTTC. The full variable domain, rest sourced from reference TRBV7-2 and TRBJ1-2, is GAGVSQSPSNKVTEKGKDVELRCDPISGHTALYWYRQSLGQGLEFLIYFQGNSAPDKSGLPSDRFSAERTGGSVSTLTIQRTQQEDSAVYLCASSSFRGDYGYTFGSGTRLTVV.

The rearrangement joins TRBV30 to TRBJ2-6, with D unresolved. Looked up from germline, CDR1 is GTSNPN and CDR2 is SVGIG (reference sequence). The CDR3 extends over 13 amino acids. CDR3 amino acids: CGSRKSGANVLTF. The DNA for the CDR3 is TGTGGCTCAAGAAAGTCTGGGGCCAACGTCCTGACTTTC.

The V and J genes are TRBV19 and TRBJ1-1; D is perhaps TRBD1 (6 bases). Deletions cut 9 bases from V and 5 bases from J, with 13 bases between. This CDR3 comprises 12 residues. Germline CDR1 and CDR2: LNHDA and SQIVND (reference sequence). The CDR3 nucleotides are TGTGCCAGCTACAGGGTCGGGACTGAAGCTTTCTTT. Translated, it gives CASYRVGTEAFF.

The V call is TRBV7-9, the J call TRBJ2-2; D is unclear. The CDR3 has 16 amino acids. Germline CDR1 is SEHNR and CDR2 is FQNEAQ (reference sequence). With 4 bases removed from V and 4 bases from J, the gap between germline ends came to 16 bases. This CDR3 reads CASSSFGPLPTGELFF. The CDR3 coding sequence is TGTGCCAGCAGCTCGTTTGGTCCCTTACCCACCGGGGAGCTGTTTTTT.

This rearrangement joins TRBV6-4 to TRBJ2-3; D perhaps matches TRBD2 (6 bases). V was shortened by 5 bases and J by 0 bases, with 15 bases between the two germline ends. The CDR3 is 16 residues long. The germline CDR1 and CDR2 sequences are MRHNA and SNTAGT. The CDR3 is CASSLGRGTSTDTQYF. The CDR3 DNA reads TGTGCCAGCAGTCTGGGGCGGGGAACGAGCACAGATACGCAGTATTTT.

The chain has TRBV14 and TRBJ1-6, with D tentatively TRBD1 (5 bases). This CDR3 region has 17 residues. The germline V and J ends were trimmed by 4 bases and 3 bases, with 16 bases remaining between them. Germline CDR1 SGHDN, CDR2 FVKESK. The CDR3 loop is CASSLGGNSFYNSPLHF. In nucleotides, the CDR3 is TGTGCCAGCAGCCTTGGGGGAAATTCTTTCTATAATTCACCCCTCCACTTT.

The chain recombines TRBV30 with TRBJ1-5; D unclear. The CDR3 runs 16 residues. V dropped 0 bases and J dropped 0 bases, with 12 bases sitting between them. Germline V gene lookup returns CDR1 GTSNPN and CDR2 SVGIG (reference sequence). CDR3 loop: CAWSVSWRYSNQPQHF. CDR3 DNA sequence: TGTGCCTGGAGTGTAAGCTGGCGTTATAGCAATCAGCCCCAGCATTTT.

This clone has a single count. This CDR3 reads CASSYPRGSDDEQFF. For the CDR3, the DNA is TGTGCCAGCAGTTACCCGAGAGGCTCGGACGATGAGCAGTTCTTC. This sequence joins TRBV6-6 and TRBJ2-1; no reliable D call. Germline CDR1 is MNHNY and CDR2 is SVGAGI (reference sequence). The germline V and J ends were trimmed by 2 bases and 8 bases, with 16 bases remaining between them. The CDR3 is 15 residues long.

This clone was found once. CDR3 residues: CASSAGSPQFF. The CDR3 region has the DNA TGTGCCAGCAGCGCCGGGAGTCCCCAGTTCTTC. The rearrangement uses TRBV14 and TRBJ2-1; TRBD2 is a possible D gene (6 bases). The CDR3 is 11 amino acids. V was shortened by 5 bases and J by 13 bases, with 12 bases between the two germline ends. The germline gives CDR1 SGHDN, CDR2 FVKESK.

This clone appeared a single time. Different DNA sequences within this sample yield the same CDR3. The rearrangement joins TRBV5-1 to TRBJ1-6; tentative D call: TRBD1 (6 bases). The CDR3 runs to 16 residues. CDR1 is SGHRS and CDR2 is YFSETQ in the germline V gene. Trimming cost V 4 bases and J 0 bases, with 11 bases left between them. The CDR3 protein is CASSPDSSSYNSPLHF. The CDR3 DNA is TGCGCCAGCAGCCCGGACAGTTCCTCCTATAATTCACCCCTCCACTTT.

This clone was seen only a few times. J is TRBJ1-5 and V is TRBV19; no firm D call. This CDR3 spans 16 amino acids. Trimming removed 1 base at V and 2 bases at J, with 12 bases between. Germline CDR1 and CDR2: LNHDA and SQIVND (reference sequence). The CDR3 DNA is TGTGCCAGTAGTATAGTCTCACCGATGGGCAATCAGCCCCAGCATTTT. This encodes CASSIVSPMGNQPQHF.

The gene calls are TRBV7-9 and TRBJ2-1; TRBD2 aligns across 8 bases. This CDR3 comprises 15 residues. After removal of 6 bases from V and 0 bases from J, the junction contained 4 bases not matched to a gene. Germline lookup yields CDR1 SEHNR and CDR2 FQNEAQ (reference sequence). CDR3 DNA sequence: TGTGCCAGCAGGCCCCGGGGGGGCTCCTACAATGAGCAGTTCTTC. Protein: CASRPRGGSYNEQFF. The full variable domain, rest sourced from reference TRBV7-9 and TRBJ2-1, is DTGVSQNPRHKITKRGQNVTFRCDPISEHNRLYWYRQTLGQGPEFLTYFQNEAQLEKSRLLSDRFSAERPKGSFSTLEIQRTEQGDSAMYLCASRPRGGSYNEQFFGPGTRLTVL.

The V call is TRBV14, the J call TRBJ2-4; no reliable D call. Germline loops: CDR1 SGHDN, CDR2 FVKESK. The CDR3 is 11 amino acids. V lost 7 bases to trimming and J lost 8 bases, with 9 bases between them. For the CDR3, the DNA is TGTGCCAGCACCCCCGGAGACATTCAGTACTTC. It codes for CASTPGDIQYF.

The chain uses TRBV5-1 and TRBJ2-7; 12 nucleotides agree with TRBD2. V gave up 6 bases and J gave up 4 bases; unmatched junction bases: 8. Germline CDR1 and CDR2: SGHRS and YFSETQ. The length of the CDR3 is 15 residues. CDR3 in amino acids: CASTPTSGGMYEQYF. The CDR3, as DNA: TGCGCCAGCACCCCGACTAGCGGGGGAATGTACGAGCAGTACTTC.

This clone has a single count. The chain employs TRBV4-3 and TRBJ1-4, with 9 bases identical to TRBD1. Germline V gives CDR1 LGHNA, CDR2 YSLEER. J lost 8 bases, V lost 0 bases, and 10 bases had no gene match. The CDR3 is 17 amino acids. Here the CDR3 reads CASSQDLTGTGYEKLFF. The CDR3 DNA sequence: TGCGCCAGCAGCCAAGACTTAACCGGGACAGGGTACGAAAAACTGTTTTTT.

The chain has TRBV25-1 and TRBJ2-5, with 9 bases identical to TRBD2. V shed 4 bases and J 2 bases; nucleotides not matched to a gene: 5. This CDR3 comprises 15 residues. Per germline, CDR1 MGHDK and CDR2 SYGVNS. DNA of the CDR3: TGTGCCAGCAGTGGGAGGGGACTAGCTCAAGAGACCCAGTACTTC. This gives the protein CASSGRGLAQETQYF. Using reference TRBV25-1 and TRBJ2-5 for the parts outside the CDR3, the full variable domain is EADIYQTPRYLVIGTGKKITLECSQTMGHDKMYWYQQDPGMELHLIHYSYGVNSTEKGDLSSESTVSRIRTEHFPLTLESARPSHTSQYLCASSGRGLAQETQYFGPGTRLLVL.

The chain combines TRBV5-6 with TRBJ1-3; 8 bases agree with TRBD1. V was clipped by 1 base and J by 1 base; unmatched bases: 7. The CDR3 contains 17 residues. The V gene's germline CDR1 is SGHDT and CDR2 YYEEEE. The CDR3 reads CASSLRVWTGSGNTIYF. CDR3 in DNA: TGTGCCAGCAGCTTGCGAGTCTGGACAGGGTCTGGAAACACCATATATTTT. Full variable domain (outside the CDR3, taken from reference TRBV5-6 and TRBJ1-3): DAGVTQSPTHLIKTRGQQVTLRCSPKSGHDTVSWYQQALGQGPQFIFQYYEEEERQRGNFPDRFSGHQFPNYSSELNVNALLLGDSALYLCASSLRVWTGSGNTIYFGEGSWLTVV.

CDR3 residues: CASSQVFDLNTEAFF. The CDR3 DNA follows: TGCGCCAGCAGCCAAGTTTTTGACTTGAACACTGAAGCTTTCTTT. The genes are TRBV4-3 and TRBJ1-1; D is unresolved. V was clipped by 1 base and J by 0 bases, with 9 bases between them. The germline V gene has CDR1 LGHNA and CDR2 YSLEER. The CDR3 covers 15 residues.

The CDR3 nucleotides are TGTGCCAGCAGTTTCCAACTAGCGGGGCCAGGAGATACGCAGTATTTT. Its protein is CASSFQLAGPGDTQYF. The chain links TRBV6-5 to TRBJ2-3; 10 nucleotides match TRBD2. Trimming at V came to 4 bases and at J to 5 bases, leaving 9 bases not matched to a gene. The CDR3 runs to 16 residues. CDR1 is MNHEY, CDR2 SVGAGI, per germline.

The CDR3 region is CASSLDPGRAGGNTEAFF. The CDR3 region has the DNA TGTGCCAGCAGCTTGGACCCGGGGAGGGCGGGAGGGAACACTGAAGCTTTCTTT. This sequence joins TRBV5-4 and TRBJ1-1; no clear D. The V end was cut by 0 bases, the J end by 1 base, with 19 bases between. Looked up from germline, CDR1 is SGHNT and CDR2 is YYREEE (reference sequence). The CDR3 loop spans 18 amino acids.

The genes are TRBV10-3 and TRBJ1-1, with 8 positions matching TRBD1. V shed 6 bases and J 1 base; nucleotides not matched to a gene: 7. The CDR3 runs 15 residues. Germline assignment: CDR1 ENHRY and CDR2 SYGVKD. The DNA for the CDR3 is TGTGCCATCAGACCGGACAGGGTGGGGAACACTGAAGCTTTCTTT. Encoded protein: CAIRPDRVGNTEAFF.